The 2 T cell receptor beta chains listed next were all sequenced from one sample in a study of cytomegalovirus exposure and HLA in healthy donors. The PCR ran on 60 Vbeta and 13 Jbeta primers. The assay was immunoSEQ multiplex PCR, and TCRdb's table has in-frame clones only and misses some. The data contain 120,000 or so clones, roughly 80% of them singletons. Sequenced input: PBMCs. Receptor source: a man aged 18 to 29 in good health and CMV-seropositive.

The table lists this clone with a count of one. A junction end diverges from the germline sequence, so it may reflect a read error. The J gene is TRBJ2-7, the V gene TRBV5-4; D perhaps matches TRBD1 (5 bases). Germline CDR1 and CDR2: SGHNT and YYREEE (reference sequence). CDR3 length: 13 residues. CDR3 amino acids: CVSSLGPSYEQYF. The DNA of the CDR3 is TGTGTCAGCAGTTTGGGGCCAAGCTACGAGCAGTACTTC.

The chain joins TRBV2 to TRBJ1-2; 8 bases map to TRBD1. The V gene's germline CDR1 is SNHLY and CDR2 FYNNEI. V was clipped by 2 bases and J by 1 base; unmatched bases: 6. This CDR3 region has 16 residues. The CDR3 sequence is CASSEPRGHYNYGYTF. The CDR3 coding sequence is TGTGCCAGCAGTGAACCCAGGGGGCATTATAACTATGGCTACACCTTC. Based on the CDR3 plus reference TRBV2 and TRBJ1-2, the full variable domain is EPEVTQTPSHQVTQMGQEVILRCVPISNHLYFYWYRQILGQKVEFLVSFYNNEISEKSEIFDDQFSVERPDGSNFTLKIRSTKLEDSAMYFCASSEPRGHYNYGYTFGSGTRLTVV.